The present T cell receptor beta chain was sequenced within a study of regulatory T cells in long-lasting Graves disease. From germline, CDR1 is DFQATT and CDR2 SNEGSKA (reference sequence). V lost 1 base and J 1 base, leaving 10 bases between the germline ends. CDR3 length: 14 amino acids. Time point here: persistent/refractory GD, antithyroid drugs over 5 years with positive TRAb. The TCR library was made from RNA extracted from PBMCs. For TCR beta, libraries came from iRepertoire HTBI primers and Arm-PCR of CDR3 regions. TCRdb processed the multiplex PCR reads anew with MiXCR; each CDR3 protein has one entry. The sample records more than 650,000 distinct CDR3 sequences, around 30% being singletons. This clonotype has more than one count but fewer than ten.

This sequence was found in a female donor with Graves disease. The chain couples TRBV20-1 to TRBJ1-1, with D perhaps matching TRBD1 (5 bases). Sequenced here: peripheral blood mononuclear cells (PBMCs), sampled when the disease was refractory, from a patient treated with antithyroid drugs. The DNA of the CDR3 is TGCAGTGCTAGAGTCCCTCAGGGGAACACTGAAGCTTTCTTT. Residues: CSARVPQGNTEAFF.